This T cell receptor (beta chain) was profiled in a study of vaccination and CD4 T cells after COVID-19. Treatment denoted: roughly ten-day PBMC culture with coronavirus spike peptide pools or control peptides (ViraFEST assay). The CDR3 has 13 residues. CDR1 MRHNA and CDR2 SNTAGT come from the germline V gene. V dropped 6 bases and J dropped 10 bases, with 16 bases sitting between them. A note on this clonotype: Its target is not known.

The Oncomine TCR Beta short-read assay was what sequenced the DNA obtained from cultured CD4+ T cells. TCRdb reprocessed the PCR reads via MiXCR and lists one record per CDR3 protein. The table has 9,500 to 15,000 distinct CDR3 sequences, 60% to 85% seen once. This TCR came from a human donor who had recovered from COVID-19. Source material: CD4+ T cells from blood, cultured in vitro. The rearrangement joins TRBV6-4 to TRBJ2-1; maybe TRBD2 (6 bases). The CDR3: CASSPEAGREQFF. The CDR3 DNA sequence: TGTGCCAGCAGCCCCGAAGCGGGTCGGGAGCAGTTCTTC.